This T cell receptor beta chain was observed in a study of cytomegalovirus exposure and HLA in healthy donors. The study ran its PCR with 60 Vbeta and 13 Jbeta primers. Profiled with immunoSEQ multiplex PCR; TCRdb holds only in-frame clones, not every one. This sample carries roughly 230,000 clones, 85% to 95% of them seen once, and the ten largest clones take about 1.7%. General study points: High specificity and sensitivity for cytomegalovirus status were reported for the classifier.

CDR1 and CDR2 from the germline V gene are SEHNR and FQNEAQ (reference sequence). The CDR3 length is 14 residues. Trimming stripped 1 base from V and 4 bases from J, with 10 bases between. A word on this clone: Its antigen is still unknown.

The TCR was taken from a girl aged 2 to 10 in good health and CMV-seronegative. Specimen: PBMCs. The chain has TRBV7-9 and TRBJ1-2; D not certain. CDR3 in amino acids: CASSLGQTFYGYTF. CDR3 bases: TGTGCCAGCAGCTTAGGACAAACCTTCTATGGCTACACCTTC.